This T cell receptor (beta chain) was identified in a study of shared clonotypes between healthy human individuals. Across the study: Aged between 18 and 49, the donors were two women and a few men.

The DNA input per sorted-subset replicate PCR was roughly 180 ng, corresponding to around 30,000 T cell genomes. Data came from immunoSEQ multiplex PCR; TCRdb stores just in-frame clones and leaves some out. This sample has over 2 million clones, with roughly 95% found just once. As to this clone: Its antigen remains unknown.

Positively selected for CCR7, the CD45RO-negative cells used as naive CD8 cells excluded terminally differentiated effector memory CD45RA+ cells. Study results and limitations: Unshared clonotypes carried lower generation probabilities than those common to all four donors. Several donors held around 5% of naive CD4 clonotypes in common.

Sequenced sample: naive CD8+ T cells sorted from blood. This TCR derives from a man between 18 and 35 years old in good health.

The CDR3 loop is CASSPRGRPTSGPSYEQYF. In DNA form, the CDR3 reads TGCGCCAGCAGTCCCCGGGGCCGACCGACTAGCGGGCCTTCCTACGAGCAGTACTTC. The rearrangement uses TRBV23-1 and TRBJ2-7, with 10 bases fitting TRBD2. TRBV23-1 carries the ORF label, with uncertain function. The CDR3 runs to 19 residues. The trim removed 4 bases at V and 1 base at J, leaving 16 bases unmatched.